What follows are 22 T cell receptor beta chains derived from one specimen sequenced in a study of Ad26.COV2.S vaccination and SARS-CoV-2 variants (TCRdb year 2021). Library preparation was by the immunoSEQ multiplex PCR assay. TCRdb stores this immuneACCESS table with in-frame sequences only. Part of the clones is absent; in the studies checked, under half of the shortfall reflects unresolved V genes, and no reason is known for the rest. The table for this sample lists fewer than 800,000 clones; 89% of them were counted only once. About 1.5% of the sample comes from the top ten. The sample's treatment or condition, from its label and the paper: around 19 received Ad26.COV2.S at low or high dose, single or two shots; 5 received placebo; per-sample allocation not given. Repertoires of vaccine and placebo recipients were sequenced from samples taken on day 63 after the first injection. The source was peripheral blood, collected in a trial of Ad26.COV2.S vaccine versus placebo. Receptors originate from a person aged 18-65 years who received the Ad26.COV2.S COVID-19 vaccine or a placebo.

The rearrangement joins TRBV6-2 or TRBV6-3 to TRBJ1-5; D is undetermined. Germline-derived CDR1 and CDR2 are MNHEY and SVGEGT. The V end was cut by 0 bases, the J end by 3 bases, with 15 bases between. The length of the CDR3 is 17 residues. The CDR3 DNA reads as TGTGCCAGCAGTTACTCGCCCGGGGTGAATGCCAATCAGCCCCAGCATTTT. Protein product: CASSYSPGVNANQPQHF.

This clone was seen only a few times. The chain is built from TRBV4-2 and TRBJ2-7, with 8 bases aligning to TRBD2. CDR1 is LGHNA, CDR2 YNFKEQ, per germline. This CDR3 is 15 amino acids long. Trimming at V came to 1 base and at J to 5 bases, leaving 7 bases not matched to a gene. The CDR3: CASSQVPAGVHEQYF. CDR3 in DNA: TGTGCCAGCAGCCAAGTCCCAGCGGGAGTCCACGAGCAGTACTTC.

The CDR3 bases are TGTGCCAGCAGCTTACGCGGGGAGGGTAGCAATCAGCCCCAGCATTTT. Translated, it gives CASSLRGEGSNQPQHF. This chain connects TRBV7-8 to TRBJ1-5; D is ambiguous. The CDR3 has 16 residues. CDR1 and CDR2 from the germline V gene are SGHVS and FQNEAQ. V shed 2 bases and J shed 0 bases, with 11 bases lying between them.

The chain joins TRBV18 to TRBJ2-7; D uncertain. Germline V gene data show CDR1 as KGHSH and CDR2 as LQKENI. The CDR3 has 14 amino acids. V dropped 2 bases and J dropped 0 bases, with 8 bases sitting between them. The CDR3 loop is CASSPGPLSYEQYF. CDR3 sequence (DNA): TGTGCCAGCTCACCAGGGCCCCTCTCCTACGAGCAGTACTTC.

This clone was counted once. This chain connects TRBV6-2 or TRBV6-3 to TRBJ2-7, with D perhaps matching TRBD2 (6 bases). The germline V gene encodes CDR1 MNHEY and CDR2 SVGEGT. This CDR3 spans 15 amino acids. V dropped 0 bases and J dropped 5 bases, with 14 bases sitting between them. The CDR3: CASSYSITSNHEQYF. DNA for the CDR3: TGTGCCAGCAGTTACTCGATAACTAGCAACCACGAGCAGTACTTC.

The V gene is TRBV7-8, the J gene TRBJ2-1, with TRBD2 identical over 7 bases. CDR1 is SGHVS and CDR2 is FQNEAQ in the germline V gene. V dropped 5 bases and J dropped 6; count of bases not matched to a gene: 7. The CDR3 runs to 14 residues. Here the CDR3 DNA reads TGTGCCAGCAGCCGGTCGGGCGGGAGCAATGAGCAGTTCTTC. Translated, it gives CASSRSGGSNEQFF.

The CDR3 here is CASSQDGATYNEQFF. The CDR3, as DNA: TGTGCCAGCAGCCAAGACGGGGCCACCTACAATGAGCAGTTCTTC. The genes are TRBV3-1 (or the pseudogene TRBV3-2) and TRBJ2-1; D may be TRBD1 or TRBD2 (5 bases each). There are 15 residues in the CDR3. V was shortened by 0 bases and J by 2 bases, with 8 bases between the two germline ends. Germline V gives CDR1 LGHDT, CDR2 YNNKEL (reference sequence).

The chain combines TRBV5-1 with TRBJ2-1, with 7 bases that match TRBD1. CDR3 length: 15 residues. The junction had 11 bases not matched to a gene; V was cut back by 9 bases and J by 2 bases. CDR1 and CDR2 (germline): SGHRS, YFSETQ. In nucleotides, the CDR3 is TGCGCCACCAAACCTGGGACAGCCGCCTACAATGAGCAGTTCTTC. The encoded protein is CATKPGTAAYNEQFF.

V and J are TRBV5-5 and TRBJ2-5, with 8 bases aligning to TRBD1. The CDR3 covers 13 residues. With 5 bases clipped from V and 7 bases from J, the junction kept 7 bases outside the gene matches. Germline CDR1 is SGHKS and CDR2 is YYEKEE (reference sequence). This CDR3 reads CASSLTGVGTQYF. CDR3 DNA sequence: TGTGCCAGCAGTTTGACAGGGGTGGGGACCCAGTACTTC.

The genes are TRBV10-3 and TRBJ1-2, with TRBD1 matching 10 bases. Germline lookup yields CDR1 ENHRY and CDR2 SYGVKD. V dropped 6 bases and J dropped 2; count of bases not matched to a gene: 3. The CDR3 is 14 amino acids. In nucleotides, the CDR3 is TGTGCCATCAGACCGGGACAGGGGAACTATGGCTACACCTTC. Translation: CAIRPGQGNYGYTF.

This clone has only one observation. This chain links TRBV29-1 with TRBJ2-5; D remains ambiguous. V lost 7 bases and J lost 5, with 17 bases in between. CDR1 and CDR2 (germline): SQVTM, ANQGSEA. The CDR3 loop spans 13 amino acids. This CDR3 is CSAEINARETQYF. The DNA for the CDR3 is TGCAGCGCCGAAATCAACGCCAGGGAGACCCAGTACTTC. Using reference TRBV29-1 and TRBJ2-5 for the parts outside the CDR3, the full variable domain is SAVISQKPSRDICQRGTSLTIQCQVDSQVTMMFWYRQQPGQSLTLIATANQGSEATYESGFVIDKFPISRPNLTFSTLTVSNMSPEDSSIYLCSAEINARETQYFGPGTRLLVL.

V and J are TRBV19 and TRBJ1-3; possibly TRBD1 for D (6 bases). Germline V gene data show CDR1 as LNHDA and CDR2 as SQIVND (reference sequence). V lost 3 bases and J lost 2, with 8 bases in between. CDR3 length equals 14 residues. The CDR3 reads CASSITGTGNTIYF. CDR3 bases: TGTGCCAGTAGTATTACAGGGACTGGAAACACCATATATTTT.

The chain has TRBV5-5 and TRBJ2-3, with a tentative D call TRBD2 (6 bases). V lost 3 bases and J lost 3, with 17 bases in between. CDR3 length equals 16 residues. Germline V CDR1 and CDR2: SGHKS, YYEKEE (reference sequence). CDR3 amino acids: CASSSGLRAGTDTQYF. DNA of the CDR3: TGTGCCAGCAGCTCCGGGTTAAGGGCGGGAACAGATACGCAGTATTTT. Full variable domain (remainder filled in from reference TRBV5-5 and TRBJ2-3): DAGVTQSPTHLIKTRGQQVTLRCSPISGHKSVSWYQQVLGQGPQFIFQYYEKEERGRGNFPDRFSARQFPNYSSELNVNALLLGDSALYLCASSSGLRAGTDTQYFGPGTRLTVL.

This clone came up many times. The genes are TRBV5-1 and TRBJ2-5; 8 positions agree with TRBD2. The V gene's germline CDR1 is SGHRS and CDR2 YFSETQ. The length of the CDR3 is 14 residues. V shed 1 base, J shed 5 bases, and the junction held 4 bases outside the gene matches. CDR3 in amino acids: CASSLSGGGETQYF. The CDR3 coding sequence is TGCGCCAGCAGCTTGAGTGGCGGGGGGGAGACCCAGTACTTC.

The rearrangement links TRBV7-6 to TRBJ2-7; unclear D gene. CDR3 length: 14 amino acids. Per germline, CDR1 SGHVS and CDR2 FNYEAQ. V gave up 4 bases and J gave up 1 base, with 11 bases separating them. The chain's CDR3 is CASSSSPLSYEQYF. The CDR3 nucleotides are TGTGCCAGCAGCTCGTCTCCCCTTTCCTACGAGCAGTACTTC.

J is TRBJ2-7 and V is TRBV4-1; D uncertain. CDR1 is MGHRA and CDR2 is YSYEKL in the germline V gene. This CDR3 spans 15 amino acids. Trimming pared 0 bases from V and 5 bases from J, leaving 14 bases between. CDR3 region: CASSQDSPNVHEQYF. CDR3 nucleotides: TGCGCCAGCAGCCAAGACTCCCCCAATGTCCACGAGCAGTACTTC.

DNA of the CDR3: TGTGCCTGGAGTGTAGTTTTGGGCGGGGAGCTGTTTTTT. Encoded protein: CAWSVVLGGELFF. J is TRBJ2-2 and V is TRBV30, with D unresolved. Germline V gives CDR1 GTSNPN, CDR2 SVGIG (reference sequence). V dropped 0 bases and J dropped 7 bases, with 9 bases sitting between them. The length of the CDR3 is 13 residues.

The rearrangement joins TRBV3-1 (or the pseudogene TRBV3-2) to TRBJ1-6; D possibly corresponds to TRBD1 (5 bases). CDR1 is LGHDT, CDR2 YNNKEL, per germline (reference sequence). The CDR3 is 14 residues long. With 2 bases removed from V and 8 bases from J, the gap between germline ends came to 10 bases. The CDR3 here is CASSQRGVDSPLHF. CDR3 DNA: TGTGCCAGCAGCCAAAGAGGGGTAGATTCACCCCTCCACTTT.

The chain couples TRBV6-5 to TRBJ2-7; tentatively, D is TRBD2 (6 bases). Trimming removed 2 bases from V and 2 bases from J, with 13 bases in between. This CDR3 comprises 15 residues. Germline CDR1 reads MNHEY; CDR2 reads SVGAGI. In DNA form, the CDR3 reads TGTGCCAGCAGTTACACGCGGGGAAGAACCTACGAGCAGTACTTC. This encodes CASSYTRGRTYEQYF.

V and J are TRBV5-1 and TRBJ2-7; tentative D call: TRBD1 (5 bases). Trimming stripped 4 bases from V and 0 bases from J, with 17 bases between. This CDR3 region has 16 residues. The germline gives CDR1 SGHRS, CDR2 YFSETQ. In DNA form, the CDR3 reads TGCGCCAGCAGCCCAACTGCAGGGATCAGCTCCTACGAGCAGTACTTC. Its translation is CASSPTAGISSYEQYF.

This clone was found once. The chain uses TRBV3-1 (or the pseudogene TRBV3-2) and TRBJ1-2; no reliable D call. V lost 0 bases and J 7 bases, leaving 9 bases between the germline ends. Per germline, CDR1 LGHDT and CDR2 YNNKEL (reference sequence). This CDR3 is built from 13 residues. CDR3 protein: CASSQDLSSGYTF. The CDR3 DNA is TGTGCCAGCAGCCAAGATTTGTCCAGTGGCTACACCTTC.

V usage is TRBV10-3 and J usage is TRBJ2-7; perhaps TRBD2 as D (5 bases). This CDR3 contains 14 residues. Trimming cost V 4 bases and J 4 bases, with 14 bases left between them. Germline V CDR1 and CDR2: ENHRY, SYGVKD. CDR3 nucleotides: TGTGCCATCAGTGTCACCGCGGAGGCGTACGAGCAGTACTTC. Its protein product is CAISVTAEAYEQYF.